This T cell receptor (beta chain) appears in the sequencing data of a study of T cell responses to AZD1222 COVID-19 vaccine. Findings and limits, study-wide: Donors were mostly white British, more females; clonal diversity possibly underestimated.

Assay: immunoSEQ multiplex PCR; the TCRdb copy retains only in-frame clones and omits some. The data show about 120,000 clones, approximately 90% seen once. As regards this clone: Antigen: not known.

The germline CDR1 and CDR2 sequences are SGHTA and FQGNSA. With 1 base clipped from V and 13 bases from J, the junction kept 1 base outside the gene matches. The CDR3 runs to 11 residues. The sequencing used peripheral blood, collected 28 days after the second AZD1222 dose. The V call is TRBV7-2, the J call TRBJ2-1, with TRBD2 matching 7 bases. The origin of this receptor is an adult who received the AZD1222 COVID-19 vaccine. CDR3 nucleotide sequence: TGTGCCAGCAGCTTAGGAGCGGGACAGTTCTTC. This gives the protein CASSLGAGQFF.